One sample yielded the 19 T cell receptor beta chains listed below, sequenced in a study of shared clonotypes between healthy human individuals. CD45RO-negative, CCR7-selected cells formed the naive CD8 fraction, which excluded terminally differentiated effector memory CD45RA+ cells. Method: immunoSEQ multiplex PCR; TCRdb's copy keeps in-frame clones and lacks some. The sample lists roughly 890,000 clones; about 91% were seen once. The material sequenced was naive CD8+ T cells sorted from blood. These receptors all come from a man aged 25-45 years in good health.

The chain uses TRBV27 and TRBJ2-2, with D perhaps matching TRBD2 (6 bases). Trimming removed 3 bases from V and 3 bases from J, with 8 bases in between. CDR1 MNHEY and CDR2 SMNVEV come from the germline V gene (reference sequence). This CDR3 contains 14 residues. The CDR3, as DNA: TGTGCCAGCAGTTTCGGGACTCACACCGGGGAGCTGTTTTTT. Residues: CASSFGTHTGELFF.

V and J are TRBV4-1 and TRBJ2-1, with unresolved D. The CDR3 covers 15 residues. Looked up from germline, CDR1 is MGHRA and CDR2 is YSYEKL. V was trimmed by 1 base and J by 6 bases, leaving 13 bases between them. Here the CDR3 reads CASSQGIGSFNEQFF. In nucleotides, the CDR3 is TGCGCCAGCAGCCAAGGTATTGGCAGTTTCAATGAGCAGTTCTTC.

The V gene is TRBV7-9, the J gene TRBJ2-7; D may be TRBD2 (5 bases). The CDR3 is 14 residues long. Germline CDR1 reads SEHNR; CDR2 reads FQNEAQ (reference sequence). The V end was cut by 7 bases, the J end by 4 bases, with 17 bases between. CDR3 sequence (DNA): TGTGCCAGCACCCCAGGTGCAGGCGGGTACGAGCAGTACTTC. Its protein product is CASTPGAGGYEQYF.

V usage is TRBV4-1 and J usage is TRBJ2-1; no firm D call. The CDR3 is 15 residues long. The V and J ends lost 4 bases and 3 bases respectively, with 13 bases between them. Germline V gene lookup returns CDR1 MGHRA and CDR2 YSYEKL. CDR3 DNA sequence: TGCGCCAGCAGCCCACCGGTCGAGCGCTACAATGAGCAGTTCTTC. It translates to CASSPPVERYNEQFF.

V and J are TRBV7-2 and TRBJ2-2; TRBD2 aligns across 11 bases. Germline V gene data show CDR1 as SGHTA and CDR2 as FQGNSA. With V trimmed by 3 bases and J by 6 bases, 3 bases remained unmatched. The CDR3 length is 15 residues. The CDR3, as DNA: TGTGCCAGCAGCTTGCTAGCGGGAGGAGCCGGGGAGCTGTTTTTT. Its translation is CASSLLAGGAGELFF.

V usage is TRBV27 and J usage is TRBJ2-7, with D perhaps TRBD2 (5 bases). V shed 6 bases and J shed 3 bases, with 18 bases lying between them. Germline loops: CDR1 MNHEY, CDR2 SMNVEV (reference sequence). The length of the CDR3 is 15 residues. The CDR3 DNA reads TGTGCCAGCAGCCGAATAAGAAGAGGGTACTACGAGCAGTACTTC. Its protein product is CASSRIRRGYYEQYF.

The chain couples TRBV6-6 to TRBJ1-2; D may be TRBD1 (6 bases). The CDR3 covers 14 residues. V lost 1 base, J lost 6 bases, and 12 bases lay in between. Looked up from germline, CDR1 is MNHNY and CDR2 is SVGAGI (reference sequence). CDR3 residues: CASSYLDSRNGYTF. CDR3 nucleotide sequence: TGTGCCAGCAGTTACTTGGACAGCAGAAATGGCTACACCTTC.

CDR3 protein: CASSPGLYNEQFF. The CDR3, as DNA: TGTGCCAGCAGCCCGGGACTCTACAATGAGCAGTTCTTC. The rearrangement uses TRBV6-4 and TRBJ2-1; possibly TRBD2 for D (6 bases). Looked up from germline, CDR1 is MRHNA and CDR2 is SNTAGT. The V end was cut by 6 bases, the J end by 3 bases, with 9 bases between. This CDR3 is built from 13 residues.

V and J are TRBV9 and TRBJ1-1, with 7 bases matching TRBD1. The CDR3 consists of 17 residues. Unmatched junction bases numbered 12, after V lost 1 base and J lost 3 bases. Germline lookup yields CDR1 SGDLS and CDR2 YYNGEE. The CDR3 sequence is CASSVSDRTYLDTEAFF. As DNA, the CDR3 is TGTGCCAGCAGCGTATCGGACAGGACCTACCTGGACACTGAAGCTTTCTTT.

The chain combines TRBV20-1 with TRBJ1-1; D call uncertain. This CDR3 is 11 amino acids long. Between the trimmed V and J ends, which lost 7 bases and 5 bases, there was a span of 11 bases. Germline CDR1 reads DFQATT; CDR2 reads SNEGSKA (reference sequence). As DNA, the CDR3 is TGCAGTGTCCGTAGGAATACTGAAGCTTTCTTT. This sequence encodes CSVRRNTEAFF.

CDR3 region: CASSRAGTREQYF. CDR3 sequence (DNA): TGTGCCAGCAGCAGGGCTGGGACACGGGAACAGTACTTC. The chain recombines TRBV7-9 with TRBJ2-7, with a tentative D call TRBD1 (6 bases). Germline CDR1 and CDR2: SEHNR and FQNEAQ (reference sequence). V lost 5 bases and J 10 bases, leaving 18 bases between the germline ends. CDR3 length: 13 residues.

The chain is built from TRBV4-1 and TRBJ2-3; 7 bases match TRBD2. This CDR3 is 15 amino acids long. V lost 0 bases and J lost 6; bases outside the gene matches: 6. Germline CDR1 and CDR2: MGHRA and YSYEKL. The DNA for the CDR3 is TGCGCCAGCAGCCAAGAAAGTCTAGCGGTGGATACGCAGTATTTT. Translating gives CASSQESLAVDTQYF.

J is TRBJ2-6 and V is TRBV28; 8 bases align to TRBD1. Trimming cost V 6 bases and J 0 bases; bases outside gene matches: 7. Germline assignment: CDR1 MDHEN and CDR2 SYDVKM. The CDR3 runs to 17 residues. The CDR3 nucleotides are TGTGCCAGCAGCGGACAGGGAGTTCCCTCTGGGGCCAACGTCCTGACTTTC. Amino acid sequence: CASSGQGVPSGANVLTF.

The chain is built from TRBV7-9 and TRBJ2-3; 8 bases fit TRBD2. The germline CDR1 and CDR2 sequences are SEHNR and FQNEAQ (reference sequence). V dropped 8 bases and J dropped 11; count of bases not matched to a gene: 21. The CDR3 is made up of 16 amino acids. The CDR3 spells CASASGGTGSKVGQYF. Written as DNA, the CDR3 is TGTGCCAGCGCTTCGGGGGGGACTGGATCCAAAGTAGGGCAGTATTTT.

CDR3 sequence reads: CASSHGGLTDTQYF. The DNA of the CDR3 is TGCGCCAGCAGCCATGGGGGGCTCACAGATACGCAGTATTTT. The chain has TRBV4-1 and TRBJ2-3; D might be TRBD1 or TRBD2, each matching 6 bases. The length of the CDR3 is 14 residues. Per germline, CDR1 MGHRA and CDR2 YSYEKL. Between the trimmed V and J ends, which lost 3 bases and 2 bases, there was a span of 9 bases.

The chain joins TRBV27 to TRBJ2-1; D could derive from TRBD1 or TRBD2 (5 bases each). Germline CDR1 is MNHEY and CDR2 is SMNVEV (reference sequence). Deletions cut 6 bases from V and 2 bases from J, with 17 bases between. The CDR3 is 16 amino acids. Here the CDR3 reads CASSPPDRDPYNEQFF. The CDR3 DNA sequence: TGTGCCAGCAGCCCGCCAGACCGGGACCCCTACAATGAGCAGTTCTTC.

V and J are TRBV5-1 and TRBJ2-7; 8 bases line up with TRBD2. CDR3 length equals 15 residues. Trimming took 4 bases from V and 4 from J; bases not matched to a gene: 10. The germline V gene has CDR1 SGHRS and CDR2 YFSETQ. CDR3 amino acids: CASSMEREIGYEQYF. The CDR3 coding sequence is TGCGCCAGCAGCATGGAGCGGGAGATTGGGTACGAGCAGTACTTC.

The CDR3 reads CASTFSPSYEQYF. Written as DNA, the CDR3 is TGTGCCAGCACCTTCTCCCCCTCCTACGAGCAGTACTTC. This chain uses TRBV28 with TRBJ2-7; D gene unclear. Germline V CDR1 and CDR2: MDHEN, SYDVKM. CDR3 size: 13 residues. Trimming took off 7 bases at V and 0 bases at J, with 10 bases between the two ends.

The V gene is TRBV10-3, the J gene TRBJ2-7; 11 bases match TRBD1. In germline, CDR1 is ENHRY, CDR2 SYGVKD. This CDR3 has 16 residues. V was clipped by 0 bases and J by 4 bases; unmatched bases: 5. CDR3 in amino acids: CAISESGGQGGYEQYF. The CDR3 nucleotides are TGTGCCATCAGTGAGTCAGGGGGACAGGGGGGTTACGAGCAGTACTTC.